This is a list of T cell receptor beta chains from one sample in a study of blood T cell repertoires in COVID-19. Data came from immunoSEQ multiplex PCR; TCRdb stores just in-frame clones and leaves some out. The sample lists 150,000 or so clones, 80% to 90% occurring once. What was sequenced was peripheral blood. The receptors here all came from a human donor with acute or convalescent COVID-19. The donor label of this sample is uncertain. CDR3s include the opening cysteine and the closing phenylalanine or tryptophan. A D gene is named only where the DNA matches it firmly. Some rows have no size entry. The others give once, few or many, or a class for an expanded clone.

V gene	J gene	clone size	D gene	CDR3 DNA	CDR3 protein
TRBV18	TRBJ1-5	-	-	TGTGCCAGCTCACAACAGGCCCTCCTATCTAATCAGCCCCAGCATTTT	CASSQQALLSNQPQHF
TRBV6-5	TRBJ1-1	few	-	TGTGCCACCCCGGCCGAGGTAGTAGGAACTGAAGCTTTCTTT	CATPAEVVGTEAFF
TRBV11-2	TRBJ1-1	-	-	TGTGCCAGCAGCTTAGGTCAATACACTGAAGCTTTCTTT	CASSLGQYTEAFF
TRBV7-9	TRBJ1-1	few	-	TGTGCCAGCAGATACATGAACACTGAAGCTTTCTTT	CASRYMNTEAFF
TRBV11-2	TRBJ2-2	-	TRBD2	TGTGCCAGCAGCTCTCCCCGGGACTACCTTCGGGAGCTGTTTTTT	CASSSPRDYLRELFF
TRBV13	TRBJ2-5	few	-	TGTGCCAGCAGCTTAAGGGGGGGACCAAGAAACCAAGAGACCCAGTACTTC	CASSLRGGPRNQETQYF
TRBV10-2	TRBJ2-1	-	TRBD2	TGCGCCAGCATAGCGGGCTCCTACAATGAGCAGTTCTTC	CASIAGSYNEQFF
TRBV9	TRBJ2-7	-	-	TGTGCCAGCAGCGTAGCAGCACAGCAGAACGAGCAGTACTTC	CASSVAAQQNEQYF
TRBV3-1/TRBV3-2	TRBJ1-2	few	-	TGTGCCAGCAGCCCCTGGGTAGGGGATAACTATGGCTACACCTTC	CASSPWVGDNYGYTF
TRBV19	TRBJ2-2	-	TRBD1	TGTGCCAGTAGTACCAGGACAGGGTCGGGCACCGGGGAGCTGTTTTTT	CASSTRTGSGTGELFF
TRBV30	TRBJ2-4	-	-	TGTGCCTGGAGAAACCGGGGGACGGGAAACATTCAGTACTTC	CAWRNRGTGNIQYF
TRBV19	TRBJ1-3	once	-	TGTGCCAGTAGAGAGCACTCTGGAAACACCATATATTTT	CASREHSGNTIYF
TRBV30	TRBJ1-2	few	TRBD1	TGTGCCTGGAGGGGACAGGGAACTAACTATGGCTACACCTTC	CAWRGQGTNYGYTF
TRBV7-2	TRBJ1-3	-	-	TGTGCCAGCAGCTTAGCGTCTAGGCGTTCAGGAAACACCATATATTTT	CASSLASRRSGNTIYF
TRBV7-3	TRBJ1-1	-	-	TGTGCCAGCAGCTCAGACAGGAACACTGAAGCTTTCTTT	CASSSDRNTEAFF
TRBV10-3	TRBJ1-2	-	-	TGTGCCATCAGTGAGTCTAACAGAGATGGCTACACCTTC	CAISESNRDGYTF
TRBV30	TRBJ1-2	-	TRBD1	TGTGCCTGGAGTACGCGACAGGGGGCCGTCTATGGCTACACCTTC	CAWSTRQGAVYGYTF
TRBV7-2	TRBJ1-5	-	-	TGTGCCAGCAGCTTGCGGGGGGGTACTCAGCCCCAGCATTTT	CASSLRGGTQPQHF
TRBV25-1	TRBJ1-6	-	TRBD1	TGTGCCAGCAGTGGCACAGGGGGCTGGATTTCACCCCTCCACTTT	CASSGTGGWISPLHF
TRBV27	TRBJ2-2	-	TRBD1	TGTGCCAGCGGAGACAGGGCCCCCGGGGAGCTGTTTTTT	CASGDRAPGELFF
TRBV7-6	TRBJ2-1	-	-	TGTGCCAGCAGCTTAGGCGCGACTACCAGCTCCTACAATGAGCAGTTCTTC	CASSLGATTSSYNEQFF
TRBV2	TRBJ2-1	-	TRBD1	TGTGCCAGCAGCGAGGGACAGGGCTTCAATGAGCAGTTCTTC	CASSEGQGFNEQFF
TRBV3-1/TRBV3-2	TRBJ2-3	-	TRBD1	TGTGCCAGCAGCCGCAGGGGGATGCCAGATACGCAGTATTTT	CASSRRGMPDTQYF
TRBV6-5	TRBJ1-1	-	-	TGTGCCAGCAGTTCCCGATACTTCGGGAACACTGAAGCTTTCTTT	CASSSRYFGNTEAFF
TRBV19	TRBJ1-2	-	TRBD1	TGTGCCATCGGGACAGGGCCTGGGGGCTACACCTTC	CAIGTGPGGYTF
TRBV25-1	TRBJ1-1	-	-	TGTGCCAGCAGTGCCCATCTAGGGGCAACCAACACTGAAGCTTTCTTT	CASSAHLGATNTEAFF
TRBV4-2	TRBJ2-2	-	-	TGTGCCAGCAGCCAAGATGGGGCCCCCCCGGCTGGGGAGCTGTTTTTT	CASSQDGAPPAGELFF
TRBV19	TRBJ1-4	-	TRBD1	TGTGCCAGTAGTAGACAGGGTACGGGGAGTGAAAAACTGTTTTTT	CASSRQGTGSEKLFF
TRBV6-5	TRBJ2-1	-	TRBD2	TGTGCCAGCAGTCCTCAAGCGGGGGGGCCGGATGAGCAGTTCTTC	CASSPQAGGPDEQFF
TRBV30	TRBJ1-3	-	TRBD1	TGTGCCTGGGGACAGGGGGGAAACACCATATATTTT	CAWGQGGNTIYF
TRBV19	TRBJ1-2	-	-	TGTGCTGCAGGGGCTAACTATGGCTACACCTTC	CAAGANYGYTF
TRBV7-9	TRBJ2-7	-	TRBD2	TGTGCCAGCAGTCCGACTAGCGGTTACTACGAGCAGTACTTC	CASSPTSGYYEQYF
TRBV6-5	TRBJ1-1	-	-	TGTGCCAGCAGCCCCAACGGGGGATGGAGCACTGAAGCTTTCTTT	CASSPNGGWSTEAFF
TRBV27	TRBJ1-1	many	-	TGTGCCAGCAGTTTATATGGCAGTACCACTGAAGCTTTCTTT	CASSLYGSTTEAFF
TRBV7-2	TRBJ2-7	-	-	TGTGCCAGCAGCTTAGTCGATATATCGGGGGAGCAGTACTTC	CASSLVDISGEQYF
TRBV11-2	TRBJ1-4	-	-	TGTGCCAGCAGCTTGGGGAGGGAGGGCTCCGATGAAAAACTGTTTTTT	CASSLGREGSDEKLFF
TRBV10-2	TRBJ2-5	-	-	TGCGCCAGCAGTGTAGGGACATTGCAAGAGACCCAGTACTTC	CASSVGTLQETQYF
TRBV5-1	TRBJ1-1	-	TRBD1	TGCGCCAGCAGCTTGGTCCAGGGGGCGAACACTGAAGCTTTCTTT	CASSLVQGANTEAFF
TRBV7-8	TRBJ1-1	-	-	TGTGCCAGCAGCCCCCCGGTGGCTGAAGCTTTCTTT	CASSPPVAEAFF
TRBV13	TRBJ1-2	-	TRBD1	TGTGCCAGCAGCGGGTTAAGGGGGCGGGACTATGGCTACACCTTC	CASSGLRGRDYGYTF